One sample yielded the 17 T cell receptor beta chains listed below, sequenced in a study of control samples from healthy donors and cancer patients. Profiled with immunoSEQ multiplex PCR; TCRdb holds only in-frame clones, not every one. There are around 63,000 clones in the sample; approximately 89% occur only once, and over 2% lies in the top ten. The sequenced sample consisted of PBMCs. These receptors all stem from a woman aged 50 to 60 with head and neck cancer.

This clone was observed once. The chain combines TRBV4-1 with TRBJ1-5, with 8 bases that match TRBD1. The trim removed 1 base at V and 2 bases at J, leaving 4 bases unmatched. Germline V lookup: CDR1 MGHRA, CDR2 YSYEKL. This CDR3 has 16 amino acids. CDR3 sequence: CASSQVPGQGNQPQHF. The CDR3 DNA follows: TGCGCCAGCAGCCAAGTACCGGGACAGGGCAATCAGCCCCAGCATTTT.

The DNA for the CDR3 is TGTGCCACCAGTGAAGGAAACCGGCCGAACACTGAAGCTTTCTTT. Its translation is CATSEGNRPNTEAFF. This chain uses TRBV24-1 with TRBJ1-1; D ambiguous. Germline CDR1 and CDR2: KGHDR and SFDVKD. The CDR3 is 15 residues long. Trimming stripped 4 bases from V and 1 base from J, with 12 bases between.

The V and J genes are TRBV6-5 and TRBJ2-7; 10 positions match TRBD1. The V and J ends lost 6 bases and 5 bases, in that order; junction bases with no gene match: 4. Germline loops: CDR1 MNHEY, CDR2 SVGAGI. The CDR3 contains 13 residues. The DNA for the CDR3 is TGTGCCAGCAGGACAGGGGGCCGCCACGAGCAGTACTTC. This codes for CASRTGGRHEQYF.

This clone was recorded once. The chain employs TRBV14 and TRBJ1-4; D is possibly TRBD1 (6 bases). CDR1 and CDR2 (germline): SGHDN, FVKESK. The CDR3 covers 14 residues. The V and J ends lost 8 bases and 4 bases respectively, with 14 bases between them. For the CDR3, the DNA is TGTGCCAGCTCCCGGGGGGGGCTTAATGAAAAACTGTTTTTT. Protein: CASSRGGLNEKLFF.

V and J are TRBV11-2 and TRBJ1-2; D is unresolved. CDR1 SGHAT and CDR2 FQNNGV come from the germline V gene. Trimming stripped 5 bases from V and 1 base from J, with 2 bases between. The CDR3 loop spans 11 amino acids. As DNA, the CDR3 is TGTGCCAGCAGCGGTAACTATGGCTACACCTTC. This gives the protein CASSGNYGYTF.

The V and J genes are TRBV28 and TRBJ2-7, with 9 bases aligning to TRBD1. This CDR3 is built from 16 residues. With V trimmed by 7 bases and J by 2 bases, 12 bases remained unmatched. From germline, CDR1 is MDHEN and CDR2 SYDVKM. In nucleotides, the CDR3 is TGTGCCAGCACTCTGGGGGGGACAGGGCGGACCTACGAGCAGTACTTC. Translating it yields CASTLGGTGRTYEQYF.

V is TRBV9 and J is TRBJ1-2, with TRBD1 as a possible D gene (6 bases). Germline V gives CDR1 SGDLS, CDR2 YYNGEE. This CDR3 has 13 residues. V was cut by 8 bases and J by 0 bases, with 11 bases left in between. CDR3 residues: CASKRGANYGYTF. The CDR3 coding sequence is TGTGCCAGTAAGAGGGGGGCTAACTATGGCTACACCTTC.

This rearrangement joins TRBV9 to TRBJ1-3; D is unclear. V lost 3 bases and J 6 bases, leaving 7 bases between the germline ends. Germline CDR1 SGDLS, CDR2 YYNGEE. There are 12 residues in the CDR3. This CDR3 is CASSDILNTIYF. The DNA for the CDR3 is TGTGCCAGCAGCGATATCTTAAACACCATATATTTT.

This clone was detected once. The chain links TRBV6-5 to TRBJ1-6; unclear D gene. This CDR3 region has 12 residues. The ends were cut back, 2 bases at V and 11 bases at J, with 7 bases in the middle. CDR1 MNHEY and CDR2 SVGAGI come from the germline V gene. The CDR3 here is CASSYGEAPLHF. Written as DNA, the CDR3 is TGTGCCAGCAGTTACGGGGAGGCACCCCTCCACTTT.

The gene calls are TRBV5-4 and TRBJ2-5, with TRBD2 as a possible D gene (7 bases). Trimming pared 5 bases from V and 5 bases from J, leaving 16 bases between. CDR3 length: 14 amino acids. The germline V gene encodes CDR1 SGHNT and CDR2 YYREEE (reference sequence). The CDR3 sequence: CASSLGGAVETQYF. The CDR3 DNA reads TGTGCCAGCAGTCTAGGGGGGGCCGTTGAGACCCAGTACTTC.

The genes are TRBV9 and TRBJ1-6; 7 bases fit TRBD1. Germline assignment: CDR1 SGDLS and CDR2 YYNGEE. The J segment lost 10 bases and the V segment lost 5 bases, leaving 15 bases of the junction unmatched. This CDR3 has 16 residues. The CDR3 nucleotides are TGTGCCAGCAGGGAGGATACTGGGACAGCTCCATCACCCCTCCACTTT. Translation: CASREDTGTAPSPLHF.

The chain has TRBV20-1 and TRBJ2-7; D perhaps matches TRBD1 (6 bases). Trimming stripped 3 bases from V and 2 bases from J, with 14 bases between. Germline assignment: CDR1 DFQATT and CDR2 SNEGSKA (reference sequence). CDR3 length: 14 amino acids. The CDR3 nucleotides read TGCAGTGCTAGTACGGACAGACCCCCCTACGAGCAGTACTTC. Translating it yields CSASTDRPPYEQYF.

The rearrangement uses TRBV3-1 (or the pseudogene TRBV3-2) and TRBJ1-6; TRBD1 is a possible D gene (5 bases). V was trimmed by 1 base and J by 9 bases, leaving 13 bases between them. CDR3 size: 15 residues. Germline CDR1 and CDR2: LGHDT and YNNKEL (reference sequence). The CDR3 here is CASSQATGRGSPLHF. DNA for the CDR3: TGTGCCAGCAGCCAAGCGACCGGGAGGGGTTCACCCCTCCACTTT.

This chain joins TRBV5-4 and TRBJ2-5; TRBD2 agrees at 15 bases. Trimming cost V 3 bases and J 5 bases; bases outside gene matches: 8. This CDR3 has 17 residues. Germline CDR1 is SGHNT and CDR2 is YYREEE (reference sequence). CDR3 sequence reads: CASSSGLAGGRGETQYF. CDR3 bases: TGTGCCAGCAGCTCGGGACTAGCGGGGGGCCGCGGGGAGACCCAGTACTTC.

The V and J genes are TRBV4-3 and TRBJ1-2; D may be TRBD1 (5 bases). Germline-derived CDR1 and CDR2 are LGHNA and YSLEER. The CDR3 length is 15 residues. Trimming pared 1 base from V and 2 bases from J, leaving 11 bases between. Written as DNA, the CDR3 is TGCGCCAGCAGCCAAGCCGCGGGGGGGAACTATGGCTACACCTTC. It specifies CASSQAAGGNYGYTF.

The V call is TRBV7-2, the J call TRBJ1-5; maybe TRBD1 (5 bases). The germline gives CDR1 SGHTA, CDR2 FQGNSA. Deletions cut 5 bases from V and 6 bases from J, with 17 bases between. The CDR3 has 15 residues. The CDR3 loop reads CASSPPGGLGQPQHF. The CDR3 DNA follows: TGTGCCAGCAGCCCCCCCGGGGGGTTGGGTCAGCCCCAGCATTTT.

This sequence joins TRBV19 and TRBJ1-3; D is possibly TRBD1 (5 bases). CDR1 and CDR2 (germline): LNHDA, SQIVND (reference sequence). This CDR3 comprises 18 residues. With 5 bases removed from V and 0 bases from J, the gap between germline ends came to 20 bases. The CDR3 loop reads CASSPGRSSSSSGNTIYF. In DNA form, the CDR3 reads TGTGCCAGTAGTCCGGGACGATCTTCCTCGAGCTCTGGAAACACCATATATTTT. The variable domain in full, completed from reference TRBV19 and TRBJ1-3, reads DGGITQSPKYLFRKEGQNVTLSCEQNLNHDAMYWYRQDPGQGLRLIYYSQIVNDFQKGDIAEGYSVSREKKESFPLTVTSAQKNPTAFYLCASSPGRSSSSSGNTIYFGEGSWLTVV.